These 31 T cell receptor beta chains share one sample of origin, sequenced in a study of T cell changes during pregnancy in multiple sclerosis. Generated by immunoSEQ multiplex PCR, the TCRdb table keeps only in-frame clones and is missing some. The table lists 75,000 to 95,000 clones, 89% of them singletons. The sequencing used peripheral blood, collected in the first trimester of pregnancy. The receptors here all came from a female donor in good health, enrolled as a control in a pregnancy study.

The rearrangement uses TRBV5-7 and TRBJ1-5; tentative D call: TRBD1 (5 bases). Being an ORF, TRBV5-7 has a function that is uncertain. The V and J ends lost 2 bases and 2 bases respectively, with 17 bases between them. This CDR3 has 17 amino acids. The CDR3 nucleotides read TGTGCCAGCAGCTTTACAGGTAATAAGGCGTGCAATCAGCCCCAGCATTTT. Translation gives CASSFTGNKACNQPQHF.

The CDR3 spells CASSVGTSARTDTQYF. The CDR3 DNA is TGTGCCAGCAGCGTAGGGACTAGCGCCCGCACAGATACGCAGTATTTT. This chain uses TRBV5-4 with TRBJ2-3; the match to TRBD2 covers 10 bases. CDR3 size: 16 residues. Germline CDR1 reads SGHNT; CDR2 reads YYREEE (reference sequence). J gave up 1 base and V 4 bases, and 6 bases lay outside the gene matches.

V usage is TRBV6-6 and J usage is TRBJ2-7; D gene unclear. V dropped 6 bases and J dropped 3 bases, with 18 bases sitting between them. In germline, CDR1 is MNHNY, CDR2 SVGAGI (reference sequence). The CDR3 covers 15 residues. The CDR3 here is CASSRPLGYSYEQYF. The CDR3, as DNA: TGTGCCAGCAGCCGCCCCCTCGGGTATAGCTACGAGCAGTACTTC.

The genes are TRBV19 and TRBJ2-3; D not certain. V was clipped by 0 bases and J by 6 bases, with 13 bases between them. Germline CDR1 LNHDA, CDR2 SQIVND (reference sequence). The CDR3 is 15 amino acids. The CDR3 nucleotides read TGTGCCAGTAGTATAGATTCCCCGGCGGTCGATACGCAGTATTTT. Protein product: CASSIDSPAVDTQYF. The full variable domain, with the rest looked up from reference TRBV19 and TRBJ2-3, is DGGITQSPKYLFRKEGQNVTLSCEQNLNHDAMYWYRQDPGQGLRLIYYSQIVNDFQKGDIAEGYSVSREKKESFPLTVTSAQKNPTAFYLCASSIDSPAVDTQYFGPGTRLTVL.

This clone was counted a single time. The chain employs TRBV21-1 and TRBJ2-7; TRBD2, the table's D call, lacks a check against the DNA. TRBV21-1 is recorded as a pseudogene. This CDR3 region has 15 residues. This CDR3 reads CASSKARGKPYEQYF. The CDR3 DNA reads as TGTGCCAGCAGCAAAGCCCGGGGGAAACCATACGAGCAGTACTTC.

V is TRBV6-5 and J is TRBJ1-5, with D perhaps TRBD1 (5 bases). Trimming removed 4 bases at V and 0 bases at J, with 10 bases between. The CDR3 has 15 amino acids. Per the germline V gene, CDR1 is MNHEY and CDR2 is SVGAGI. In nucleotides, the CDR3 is TGTGCCAGCAGTTCCCGGACACTTAGCAATCAGCCCCAGCATTTT. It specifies CASSSRTLSNQPQHF.

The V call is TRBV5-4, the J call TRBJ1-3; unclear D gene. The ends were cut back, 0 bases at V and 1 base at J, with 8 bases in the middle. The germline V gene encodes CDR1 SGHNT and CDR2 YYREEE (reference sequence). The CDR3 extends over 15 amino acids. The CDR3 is CASSLEAASGNTIYF. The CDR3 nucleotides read TGTGCCAGCAGCTTGGAGGCGGCGTCTGGAAACACCATATATTTT.

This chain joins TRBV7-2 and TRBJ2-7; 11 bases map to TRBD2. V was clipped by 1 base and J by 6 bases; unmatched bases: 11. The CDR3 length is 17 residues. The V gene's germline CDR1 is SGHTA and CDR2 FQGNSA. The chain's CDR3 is CASSLDSVLAGGSEQYF. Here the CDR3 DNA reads TGTGCCAGCAGCTTAGATTCCGTCCTAGCGGGGGGATCCGAGCAGTACTTC. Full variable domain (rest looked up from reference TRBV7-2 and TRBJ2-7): GAGVSQSPSNKVTEKGKDVELRCDPISGHTALYWYRQSLGQGLEFLIYFQGNSAPDKSGLPSDRFSAERTGGSVSTLTIQRTQQEDSAVYLCASSLDSVLAGGSEQYFGPGTRLTVT.

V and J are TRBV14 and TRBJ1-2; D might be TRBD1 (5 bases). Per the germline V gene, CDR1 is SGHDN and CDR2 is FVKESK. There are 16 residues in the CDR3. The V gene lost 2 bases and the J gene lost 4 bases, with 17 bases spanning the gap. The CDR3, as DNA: TGTGCCAGCAGCCAAAGGTACCGAGGAGGGACCTATGGCTACACCTTC. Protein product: CASSQRYRGGTYGYTF. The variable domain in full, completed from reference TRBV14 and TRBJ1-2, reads EAGVTQFPSHSVIEKGQTVTLRCDPISGHDNLYWYRRVMGKEIKFLLHFVKESKQDESGMPNNRFLAERTGGTYSTLKVQPAELEDSGVYFCASSQRYRGGTYGYTFGSGTRLTVV.

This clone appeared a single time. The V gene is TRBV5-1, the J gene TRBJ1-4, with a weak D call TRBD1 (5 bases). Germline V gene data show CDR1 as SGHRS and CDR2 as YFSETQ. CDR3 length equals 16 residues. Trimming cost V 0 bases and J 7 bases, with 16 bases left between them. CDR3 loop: CASSLARAGRSEKLFF. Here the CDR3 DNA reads TGCGCCAGCAGCTTGGCCAGGGCCGGTAGGAGTGAAAAACTGTTTTTT.

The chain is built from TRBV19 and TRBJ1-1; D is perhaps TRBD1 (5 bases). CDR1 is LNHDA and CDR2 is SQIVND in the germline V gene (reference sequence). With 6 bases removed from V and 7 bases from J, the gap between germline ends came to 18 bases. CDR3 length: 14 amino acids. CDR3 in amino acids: CASSPTSQGVEAFF. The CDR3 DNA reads TGTGCCAGTAGCCCAACATCTCAGGGCGTTGAAGCTTTCTTT.

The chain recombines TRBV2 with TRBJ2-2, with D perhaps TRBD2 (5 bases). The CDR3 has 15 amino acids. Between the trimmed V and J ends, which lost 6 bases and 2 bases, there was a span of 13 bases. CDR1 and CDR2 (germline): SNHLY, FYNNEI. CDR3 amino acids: CASRTRDSNTGELFF. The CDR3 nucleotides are TGTGCCAGCAGGACTCGGGATTCTAACACCGGGGAGCTGTTTTTT.

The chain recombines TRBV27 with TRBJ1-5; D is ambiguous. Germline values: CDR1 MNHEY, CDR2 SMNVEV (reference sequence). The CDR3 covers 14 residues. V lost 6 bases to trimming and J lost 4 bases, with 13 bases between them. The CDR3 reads CASRGGNSNQPQHF. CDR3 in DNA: TGTGCCAGCAGGGGAGGAAACAGTAATCAGCCCCAGCATTTT.

CDR3 nucleotide sequence: TGCGCCAGCAGCTTGGCCGGACAGGCGATCTCTGGGGCCAACGTCCTGACTTTC. It codes for CASSLAGQAISGANVLTF. This rearrangement joins TRBV5-1 to TRBJ2-6, with TRBD1 matching 7 bases. Trimming took 0 bases from V and 0 from J; bases not matched to a gene: 6. Germline V lookup: CDR1 SGHRS, CDR2 YFSETQ. CDR3 length equals 18 residues.

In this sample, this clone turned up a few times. For the CDR3, the DNA is TGTGCCAGCAGGAGACAGGCCGATTCGCCCCAGCATTTT. It yields the protein CASRRQADSPQHF. The gene calls are TRBV6-5 and TRBJ1-5, with a weak D call TRBD1 (6 bases). CDR1 is MNHEY, CDR2 SVGAGI, per germline. V shed 6 bases and J shed 9 bases, with 15 bases lying between them. This CDR3 region has 13 residues.

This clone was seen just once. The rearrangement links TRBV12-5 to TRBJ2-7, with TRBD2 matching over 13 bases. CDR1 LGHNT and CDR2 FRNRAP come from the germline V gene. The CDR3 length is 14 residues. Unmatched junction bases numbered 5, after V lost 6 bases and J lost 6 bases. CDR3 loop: CASGTGLAGTEQYF. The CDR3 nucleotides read TGTGCTAGTGGAACGGGACTAGCGGGAACCGAGCAGTACTTC.

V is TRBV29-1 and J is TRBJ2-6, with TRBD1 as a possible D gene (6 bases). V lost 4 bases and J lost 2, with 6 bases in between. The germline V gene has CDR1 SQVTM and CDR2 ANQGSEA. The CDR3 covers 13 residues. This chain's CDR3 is CSVGGPGANVLTF. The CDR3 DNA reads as TGCAGCGTTGGGGGGCCTGGGGCCAACGTCCTGACTTTC.

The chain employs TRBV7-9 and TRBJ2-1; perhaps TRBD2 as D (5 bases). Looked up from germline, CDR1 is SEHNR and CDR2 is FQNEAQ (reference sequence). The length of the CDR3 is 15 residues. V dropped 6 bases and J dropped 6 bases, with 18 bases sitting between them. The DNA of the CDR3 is TGTGCCAGCAGGACCTGGCCAGCGGAAATCAATGAGCAGTTCTTC. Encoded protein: CASRTWPAEINEQFF.

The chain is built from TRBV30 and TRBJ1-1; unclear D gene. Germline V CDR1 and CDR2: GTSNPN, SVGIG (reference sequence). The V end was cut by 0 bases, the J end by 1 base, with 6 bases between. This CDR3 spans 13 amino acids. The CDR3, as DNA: TGTGCCTGGAGTGTAACAGAGAACACTGAAGCTTTCTTT. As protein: CAWSVTENTEAFF.

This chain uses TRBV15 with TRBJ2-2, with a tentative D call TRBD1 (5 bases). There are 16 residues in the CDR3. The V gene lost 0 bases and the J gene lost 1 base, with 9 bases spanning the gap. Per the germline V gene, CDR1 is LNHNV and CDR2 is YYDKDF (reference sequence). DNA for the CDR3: TGTGCCACCAGCAGAGAAAGGGGCAGGAACACCGGGGAGCTGTTTTTT. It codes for CATSRERGRNTGELFF. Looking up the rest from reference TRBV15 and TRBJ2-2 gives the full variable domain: DAMVIQNPRYQVTQFGKPVTLSCSQTLNHNVMYWYQQKSSQAPKLLFHYYDKDFNNEADTPDNFQSRRPNTSFCFLDIRSPGLGDTAMYLCATSRERGRNTGELFFGEGSRLTVL.

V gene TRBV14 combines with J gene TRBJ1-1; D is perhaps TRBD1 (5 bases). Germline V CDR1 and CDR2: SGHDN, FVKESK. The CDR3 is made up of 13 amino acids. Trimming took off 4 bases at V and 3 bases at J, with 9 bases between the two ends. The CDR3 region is CASSRRADTEAFF. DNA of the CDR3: TGTGCCAGCAGCCGCAGGGCGGACACTGAAGCTTTCTTT.

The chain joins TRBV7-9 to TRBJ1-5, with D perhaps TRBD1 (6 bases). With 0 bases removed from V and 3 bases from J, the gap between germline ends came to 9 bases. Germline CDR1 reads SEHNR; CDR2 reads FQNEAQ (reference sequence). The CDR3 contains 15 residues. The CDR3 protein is CASSLAAGANQPQHF. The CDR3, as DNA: TGTGCCAGCAGCTTAGCGGCAGGGGCCAATCAGCCCCAGCATTTT.

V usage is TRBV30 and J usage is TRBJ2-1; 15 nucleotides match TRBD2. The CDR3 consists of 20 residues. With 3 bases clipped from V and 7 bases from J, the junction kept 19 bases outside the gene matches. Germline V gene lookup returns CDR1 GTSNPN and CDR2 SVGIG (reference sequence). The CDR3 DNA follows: TGTGCCTGGAGGGCATTTAGCAATCTGGGACTAGCGGGAGGTGCAAATGAGCAGTTCTTC. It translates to CAWRAFSNLGLAGGANEQFF.

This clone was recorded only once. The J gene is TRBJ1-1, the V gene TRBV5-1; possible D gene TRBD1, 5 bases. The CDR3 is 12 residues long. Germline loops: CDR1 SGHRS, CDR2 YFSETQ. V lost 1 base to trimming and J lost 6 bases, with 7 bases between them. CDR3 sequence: CASSLWGAEAFF. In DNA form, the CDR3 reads TGCGCCAGCAGCTTGTGGGGGGCTGAAGCTTTCTTT. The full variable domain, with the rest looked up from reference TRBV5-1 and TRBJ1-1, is KAGVTQTPRYLIKTRGQQVTLSCSPISGHRSVSWYQQTPGQGLQFLFEYFSETQRNKGNFPGRFSGRQFSNSRSEMNVSTLELGDSALYLCASSLWGAEAFFGQGTRLTVV.

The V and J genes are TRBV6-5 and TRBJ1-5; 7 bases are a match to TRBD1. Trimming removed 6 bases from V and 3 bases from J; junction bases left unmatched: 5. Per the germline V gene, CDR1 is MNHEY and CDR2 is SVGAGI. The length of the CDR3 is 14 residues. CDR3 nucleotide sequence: TGTGCCAGCAGAATGGACAGGCACAATCAGCCCCAGCATTTT. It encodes CASRMDRHNQPQHF.

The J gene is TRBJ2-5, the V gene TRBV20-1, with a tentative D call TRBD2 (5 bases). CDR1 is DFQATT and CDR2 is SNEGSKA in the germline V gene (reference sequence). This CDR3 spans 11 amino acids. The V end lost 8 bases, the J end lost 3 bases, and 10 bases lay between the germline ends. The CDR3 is CSPRTEETQYF. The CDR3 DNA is TGCAGTCCCCGGACTGAAGAGACCCAGTACTTC.

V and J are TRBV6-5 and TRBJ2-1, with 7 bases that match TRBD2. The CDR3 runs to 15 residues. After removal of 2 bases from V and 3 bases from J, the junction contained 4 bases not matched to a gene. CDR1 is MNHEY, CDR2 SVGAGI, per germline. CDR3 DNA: TGTGCCAGCAGTTACGGGGGGGGTCACTACAATGAGCAGTTCTTC. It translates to CASSYGGGHYNEQFF.

The CDR3, as DNA: TGTGCCAGCAGTTACTCGGTGCAGGCTAACTATGGCTACACCTTC. It translates to CASSYSVQANYGYTF. The chain joins TRBV6-6 to TRBJ1-2; D unresolved. The V end lost 0 bases, the J end lost 0 bases, and 8 bases lay between the germline ends. The CDR3 length is 15 residues. Germline CDR1 reads MNHNY; CDR2 reads SVGAGI (reference sequence).

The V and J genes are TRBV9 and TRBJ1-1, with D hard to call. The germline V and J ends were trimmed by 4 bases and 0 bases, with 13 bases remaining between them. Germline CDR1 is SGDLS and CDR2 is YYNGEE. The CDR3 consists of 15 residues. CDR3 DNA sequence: TGTGCCAGCAGCTCCCCCTCCGGGGTGAACACTGAAGCTTTCTTT. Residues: CASSSPSGVNTEAFF.

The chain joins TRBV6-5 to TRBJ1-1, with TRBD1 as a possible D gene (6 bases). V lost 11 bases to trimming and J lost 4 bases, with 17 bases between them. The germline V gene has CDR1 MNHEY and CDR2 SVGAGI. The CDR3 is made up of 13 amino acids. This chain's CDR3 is CASVGGPSTEAFF. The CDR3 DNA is TGTGCCTCGGTGGGGGGGCCGAGCACTGAAGCTTTCTTT.

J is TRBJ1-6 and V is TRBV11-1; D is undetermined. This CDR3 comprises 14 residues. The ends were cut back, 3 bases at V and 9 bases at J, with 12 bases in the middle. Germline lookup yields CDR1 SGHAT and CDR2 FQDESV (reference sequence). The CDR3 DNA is TGTGCCAGCAGCTTGCAGGCGGGCATTTCACCCCTCCACTTT. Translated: CASSLQAGISPLHF.